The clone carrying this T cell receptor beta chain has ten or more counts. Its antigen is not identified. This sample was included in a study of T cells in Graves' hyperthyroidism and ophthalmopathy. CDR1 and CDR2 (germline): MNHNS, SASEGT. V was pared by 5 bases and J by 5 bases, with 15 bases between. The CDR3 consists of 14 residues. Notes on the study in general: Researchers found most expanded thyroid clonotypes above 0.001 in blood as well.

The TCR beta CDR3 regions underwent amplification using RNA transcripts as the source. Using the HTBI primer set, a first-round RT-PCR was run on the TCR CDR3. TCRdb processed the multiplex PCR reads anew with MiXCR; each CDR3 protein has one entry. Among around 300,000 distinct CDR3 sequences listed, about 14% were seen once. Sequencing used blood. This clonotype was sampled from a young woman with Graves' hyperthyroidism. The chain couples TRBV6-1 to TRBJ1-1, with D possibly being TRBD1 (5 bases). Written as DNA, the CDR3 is TGTGCCAGCAGTCGGATGGGGGGTCGGACTGAAGCTTTCTTT. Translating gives CASSRMGGRTEAFF.